This is a list of T cell receptor beta chains from one sample in a study of OX40 agonist ivuxolimab in advanced cancers. The table came from immunoSEQ multiplex PCR; TCRdb's copy has only in-frame clones and leaves some out. This table has around 75,000 clones, roughly 90% appearing once. The sample was CD4+ or CD8+ T cells sorted from blood, taken in a trial of the OX40 agonist ivuxolimab. These receptors all come from an adult with an advanced solid tumor such as melanoma, head and neck, liver or kidney cancer. CDR3s include the opening cysteine and the closing phenylalanine or tryptophan. The D gene is left open where the match is weak.

TRBV4-1	TRBD2	TRBJ2-5	CASSQGSGGAWETQYF
TRBV30	NA	TRBJ1-2	CASNPWEGGYTF
TRBV9	NA	TRBJ2-7	CASSVSPTSGYEQYF
TRBV18	NA	TRBJ2-7	CASSPQGDEQYF
TRBV5-1	NA	TRBJ2-1	CASSWGGGDYNEQFF
TRBV5-1	TRBD1	TRBJ1-3	CASSWVTGSGNTIYF
TRBV28	NA	TRBJ1-5	CASSLRGTQPQHF
TRBV7-9	TRBD1	TRBJ2-5	CASRASGGPETQYF
TRBV11-3	TRBD2	TRBJ2-1	CASSLGSRELNEQFF
TRBV5-4	NA	TRBJ2-7	CASSLLRGGGNFNEQYF
TRBV30	NA	TRBJ2-2	CAWSLHGELFF
TRBV5-1	NA	TRBJ2-5	CASSRTTTETQYF
TRBV4-1	TRBD1	TRBJ2-2	CASSHPTGTGKTGELFF
TRBV7-9	TRBD2	TRBJ2-1	CASSLVGGDEQFF
TRBV6-5	TRBD2	TRBJ2-7	CASSYSIAGGTYEQYF
TRBV19	TRBD1	TRBJ1-1	CASSIEGAGTEAFF
TRBV28	NA	TRBJ2-3	CASTTGSTDTQYF
TRBV6-5	NA	TRBJ2-6	CASSERGSGANVLTF
TRBV7-2	NA	TRBJ1-4	CASSLGGAKKLFF
TRBV6-6	NA	TRBJ1-1	CASSYRGGITEAFF
TRBV2	TRBD1	TRBJ1-6	CASSALTGWYSPLHF
TRBV2	NA	TRBJ2-5	CASNVRVSEETQYF
TRBV14	NA	TRBJ1-2	CASSHGRADGPNYGYTF
TRBV2	NA	TRBJ2-1	CASRRAPSYNEQFF
TRBV5-1	TRBD2	TRBJ2-2	CASSYGTSGFHGELFF
TRBV6-1	TRBD2	TRBJ2-2	CASSEALAGGANTGELFF
TRBV9	NA	TRBJ2-3	CASSVAGTDTQYF
TRBV28	TRBD1	TRBJ1-4	CASLSWQGAVNEKLFF
TRBV28	NA	TRBJ1-5	CASSGRQSNQPQHF
TRBV6-1	TRBD1	TRBJ2-5	CASSDRDRGIPETQYF
TRBV5-1	NA	TRBJ2-5	CASTQETQYF
TRBV5-4	NA	TRBJ2-7	CASSLGGLSYEQYF
TRBV28	TRBD2	TRBJ2-7	CASTGLAGAGTYEQYF
TRBV29-1	NA	TRBJ2-3	CSVGRVDTDTQYF
TRBV10-1	NA	TRBJ2-7	CASSDRGISYEQYF
TRBV2	NA	TRBJ2-7	CASSDHRSEQYF
TRBV27	NA	TRBJ1-1	CASSQTPLNRDTEAFF
TRBV14	TRBD1	TRBJ1-5	CASSSDRNQPQHF
TRBV5-4	NA	TRBJ1-3	CASSPGLIRGNTIYF
TRBV6-5	NA	TRBJ1-2	CASSYSIGGLGYTF
TRBV2	NA	TRBJ2-5	CASSEGVQGQAETQYF
TRBV5-1	TRBD1	TRBJ1-1	CASSQSPIQGTEAFF